This T cell receptor (beta chain) was recovered during a study of blood T cell repertoires in COVID-19. On the study more broadly: There were acute and convalescent COVID-19 samples, and they came from the United States, Italy and Spain. Sources were T cells, B-cell-depleted T cells, or PBMCs; the material itself was cDNA or gDNA.

V was clipped by 5 bases and J by 4 bases; unmatched bases: 5. Germline assignment: CDR1 SGHAT and CDR2 FQNNGV. The CDR3 consists of 15 residues. Original handling: Reference gene primer amplification in the assay estimated nucleated cell counts. Sequenced by immunoSEQ multiplex PCR; TCRdb stores in-frame clones only, minus some. The DNA was the basis for D and trimming; V, J and clone size are from that table. The sample has 150,000 or so clones, 75% to 85% seen once. The receptor was derived from a human donor with acute or convalescent COVID-19. The donor label of this sample is uncertain. Material for sequencing was peripheral blood. This rearrangement joins TRBV11-2 to TRBJ2-3; 11 nucleotides agree with TRBD2. The chain's CDR3 is CASSPTSGAPDTQYF. Written as DNA, the CDR3 is TGTGCCAGCAGCCCGACTAGCGGGGCCCCAGATACGCAGTATTTT.